What follows is one T cell receptor beta chain and its context. Its target is not known. The content of samples before DNA extraction was roughly 1-10 million cryopreserved PBMC. They ran version v3.0 of the immunoSEQ assay at survey level. Sequencing efforts were directed toward about 40,000-55,000 T-cell genomes per sample. The table came from immunoSEQ multiplex PCR; TCRdb's copy has only in-frame clones and leaves some out. Among about 22,000 clones, around 84% were seen once, and the ten largest hold less than 8.5%. The data were taken from a study of long-term antiretroviral therapy in people with HIV. General study findings and limits: Controls exceeded HIV repertoires in CDR3 length range.

The CDR3 spans 15 residues. V shed 6 bases and J shed 2 bases, with 15 bases lying between them. The germline gives CDR1 SGHAT, CDR2 FQNNGV. This clonotype was sampled from a woman younger than 45 with HIV. The sequencing used unsorted PBMCs, collected 1.8 years before starting antiretroviral therapy. The gene calls are TRBV11-2 and TRBJ2-3, with a tentative D call TRBD2 (5 bases). Here the CDR3 DNA reads TGTGCCAGCAGACTCGGGGAATCGATCACAGATACGCAGTATTTT. Encoded protein: CASRLGESITDTQYF.